This T cell receptor (beta chain) was captured in a study of immune evolution from preneoplasia to lung adenocarcinoma. Findings of the study overall: Clonality was highest in normal lung, lower in later-stage lesions apparently.

V lost 5 bases and J lost 8; bases outside the gene matches: 15. CDR1 is SEHNR and CDR2 is FQNEAQ in the germline V gene (reference sequence). The CDR3 length is 16 residues. Sequencing used immunoSEQ multiplex PCR; TCRdb keeps in-frame clones, though not all of them. The sample carries several thousand clones, roughly three quarters recorded once. Of note for this clone: Its antigen remains unidentified.

This receptor was taken from a person between 60 and 79 years old with lung adenocarcinoma. The material sequenced was FFPE adjacent normal lung tissue. This sequence joins TRBV7-9 and TRBJ2-1; TRBD2 matches at 7 bases. The CDR3 loop reads CASSPQEAGDEDEQFF. CDR3 coding DNA: TGTGCCAGCAGCCCCCAGGAGGCGGGAGATGAGGATGAGCAGTTCTTC.